The 13 T cell receptor beta chains presented below share a single source sample, sequenced in a study of blood T cells in healthy people across ages. The second PCR ran roughly 7 to 12 cycles with a sample-barcoded 5' primer and J-beta primers. TCRdb reprocessed the 5' RACE reads with MiXCR, giving one entry per CDR3 protein. The sample includes hundreds of thousands of distinct CDR3 sequences, roughly 26% of them seen just once. Specimen: blood. Source of these receptors: a woman aged 80 or older in good health.

The rearrangement joins TRBV5-1 to TRBJ2-1; TRBD2 might be the D (7 bases). The closer fit of TRBJ2-7 to the DNA end suggests the J call may be wrong. Germline V gives CDR1 SGHRS, CDR2 YFSETQ. The CDR3 consists of 16 residues. CDR3 sequence reads: CASSLVGGGVYNEQYF. The CDR3, as DNA: TGCGCCAGCAGCTTGGTGGGGGGGGGCGTCTACAATGAGCAGTACTTC.

The chain couples TRBV28 to TRBJ2-2; D not certain. The V gene's germline CDR1 is MDHEN and CDR2 SYDVKM. Trimming took 10 bases from V and 6 from J, leaving 15 bases between them. The CDR3 is 13 amino acids. The CDR3 region has the DNA TGTGCCACCCGGCCATCTGCCCCCGGGGAGCTGTTTTTT. This sequence encodes CATRPSAPGELFF.

This clonotype was counted between two and nine times. The rearrangement joins TRBV7-9 to TRBJ1-4; 11 bases align to TRBD1. The CDR3 runs to 15 residues. The germline gives CDR1 SEHNR, CDR2 FQNEAQ (reference sequence). V trimming: 3 bases; J trimming: 8 bases; junction bases outside the gene matches: 5. Here the CDR3 DNA reads TGTGCCAGCAGCTTCACTGGGACAGGGGGAGAAAAACTGTTTTTT. It encodes CASSFTGTGGEKLFF.

This clonotype was counted ten times or more. The CDR3 loop is CSASVLVNEQFF. The CDR3 DNA reads TGCAGTGCTAGTGTACTAGTTAATGAGCAGTTCTTC. The rearrangement uses TRBV20-1 and TRBJ2-1; D is perhaps TRBD2 (5 bases). The CDR3 covers 12 residues. Germline assignment: CDR1 DFQATT and CDR2 SNEGSKA (reference sequence). V was trimmed by 3 bases and J by 7 bases, leaving 10 bases between them.

This chain connects TRBV21-1 to TRBJ1-4; TRBD1 was called by the table and not checked on the DNA. TRBV21-1 has pseudogene status. The CDR3 spans 17 residues. The CDR3: CASSNPGRDTINEKLFF. In DNA, the CDR3 is TGTGCCAGCAGCAACCCCGGAAGGGACACCATTAATGAAAAACTGTTTTTT.

This rearrangement joins TRBV24-1 to TRBJ2-4, with D possibly TRBD1 on 6 matching bases. The tail of the sequence fits TRBJ2-5 better, so the J call may be wrong. CDR3 length: 20 amino acids. Germline-derived CDR1 and CDR2 are KGHDR and SFDVKD. The CDR3 sequence: CATSGPGQGMTGELSETQYF. The DNA of the CDR3 is TGTGCCACCAGTGGGCCCGGTCAGGGGATGACCGGGGAGCTGTCAGAGACCCAGTACTTC.

This chain joins TRBV6-2 or TRBV6-3 and TRBJ2-2; D gene uncertain. CDR3 length: 13 amino acids. The germline V gene has CDR1 MNHEY and CDR2 SVGEGT. The ends were cut back, 1 base at V and 5 bases at J, with 5 bases in the middle. This CDR3 is CASSYWETGELFF. Here the CDR3 DNA reads TGTGCCAGCAGTTACTGGGAAACCGGGGAGCTGTTTTTT.

To note about this clonotype: A read error may be the cause here, since a much bigger clone is one base away. This chain uses TRBV5-1 with TRBJ2-1; D may be TRBD1 (5 bases). In germline, CDR1 is SGHRS, CDR2 YFSETQ. V lost 0 bases and J lost 12, with 10 bases in between. The CDR3 is 12 amino acids. The DNA of the CDR3 is TGCGCCAGCAGCTTGGCGGACAAAGGGCAGTTCTTC. This sequence encodes CASSLADKGQFF.

As regards this clonotype: A read error may be the cause here, since a much bigger clone is one base away. The J gene is TRBJ2-1, the V gene TRBV5-6; 9 nucleotides align to TRBD1. CDR1 is SGHDT and CDR2 is YYEEEE in the germline V gene. Trimming cost V 7 bases and J 9 bases; bases outside gene matches: 11. This CDR3 is 14 amino acids long. In DNA form, the CDR3 reads TGTGCCAGCGACAAGGGACAGGGAAGGAGTGAGCAGTTCTTC. Translation gives CASDKGQGRSEQFF.

The gene calls are TRBV14 and TRBJ1-1; no definite D call. CDR1 and CDR2 (germline): SGHDN, FVKESK. There are 12 residues in the CDR3. Trimming removed 2 bases at V and 5 bases at J, with 6 bases between. CDR3 sequence (DNA): TGTGCCAGCAGCCAATCTGTTACTGAAGCTTTCTTT. Amino acid sequence: CASSQSVTEAFF.

Concerning this clonotype itself: Given a much more abundant clone one base away, this may be a read error. The rearrangement joins TRBV7-8 to TRBJ2-5; possible D gene TRBD2, 7 bases. The DNA matches TRBJ2-1 better at its end, which makes the J call doubtful. Germline V lookup: CDR1 SGHVS, CDR2 FQNEAQ. The CDR3 extends over 13 amino acids. The CDR3 here is CASAEGGAGTQFF. The CDR3 DNA is TGTGCCAGCGCAGAAGGGGGGGCGGGGACCCAGTTCTTC.

The chain uses TRBV7-9 and TRBJ2-5, with D possibly being TRBD2 (5 bases). Between the trimmed V and J ends, which lost 5 bases and 5 bases, there was a span of 15 bases. The CDR3 length is 14 residues. CDR1 SEHNR and CDR2 FQNEAQ come from the germline V gene (reference sequence). The CDR3 region is CASSTPGRGETQYF. In DNA, the CDR3 is TGTGCCAGCAGCACACCGGGTCGAGGGGAGACCCAGTACTTC.

This clonotype came up a few times. The chain links TRBV25-1 to TRBJ1-2; tentatively, D is TRBD1 (5 bases). There are 13 residues in the CDR3. Germline CDR1 MGHDK, CDR2 SYGVNS. Trimming took off 5 bases at V and 9 bases at J, with 16 bases between the two ends. The CDR3 DNA is TGTGCCAGCAGTTATCGGGACTCCGAATGCTACACCTTC. Protein: CASSYRDSECYTF.